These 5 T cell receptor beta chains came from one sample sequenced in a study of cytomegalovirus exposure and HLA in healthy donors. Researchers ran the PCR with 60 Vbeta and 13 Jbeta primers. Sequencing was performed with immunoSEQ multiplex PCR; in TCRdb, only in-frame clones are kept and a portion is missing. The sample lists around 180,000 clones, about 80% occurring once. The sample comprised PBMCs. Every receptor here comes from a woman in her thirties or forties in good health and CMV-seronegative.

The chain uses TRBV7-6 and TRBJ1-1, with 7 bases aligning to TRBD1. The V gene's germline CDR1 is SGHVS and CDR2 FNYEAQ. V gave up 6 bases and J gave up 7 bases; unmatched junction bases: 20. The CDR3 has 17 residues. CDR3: CASSPTAGGMQSDEAFF. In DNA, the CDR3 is TGTGCCAGCAGTCCTACCGCAGGGGGTATGCAAAGTGATGAAGCTTTCTTT.

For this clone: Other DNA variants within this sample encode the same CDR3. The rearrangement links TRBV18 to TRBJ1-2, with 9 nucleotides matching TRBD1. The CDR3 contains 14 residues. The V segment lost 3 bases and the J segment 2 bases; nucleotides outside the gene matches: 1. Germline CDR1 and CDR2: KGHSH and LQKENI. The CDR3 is CASSPGQGNYGYTF. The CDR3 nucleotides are TGTGCCAGCTCACCGGGACAGGGCAACTATGGCTACACCTTC.

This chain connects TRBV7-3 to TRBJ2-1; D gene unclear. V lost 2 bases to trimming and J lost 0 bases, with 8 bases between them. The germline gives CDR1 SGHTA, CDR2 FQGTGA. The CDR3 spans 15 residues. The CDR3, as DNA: TGTGCCAGCAGCTTATCGGTGAGCTCCTACAATGAGCAGTTCTTC. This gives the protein CASSLSVSSYNEQFF.

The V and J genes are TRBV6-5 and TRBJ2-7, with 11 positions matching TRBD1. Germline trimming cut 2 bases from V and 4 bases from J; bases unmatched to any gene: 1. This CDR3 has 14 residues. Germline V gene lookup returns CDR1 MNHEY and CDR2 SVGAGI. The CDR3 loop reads CASSYGTGGYEQYF. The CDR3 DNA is TGTGCCAGCAGTTACGGGACAGGGGGTTACGAGCAGTACTTC.

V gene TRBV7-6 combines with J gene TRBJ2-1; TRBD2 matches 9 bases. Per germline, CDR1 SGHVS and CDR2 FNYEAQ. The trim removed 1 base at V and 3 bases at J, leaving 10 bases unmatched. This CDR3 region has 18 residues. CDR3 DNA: TGTGCCAGCAGCTTAGAAGGATCTAGCGGGACACTCTACAATGAGCAGTTCTTC. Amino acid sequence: CASSLEGSSGTLYNEQFF.